The sequence of this TCR beta chain was determined in a study of OX40 agonist ivuxolimab in advanced cancers. The wider study: Three patients got partial responses; one had hepatocellular carcinoma and two had cutaneous melanoma. Study-wide results and caveats: The study did not work out the antigen specificity of the expanded peripheral T cells. Clonal expansion from baseline to week 6 occurred in both CD4+ and CD8+ T cells.

People who had autoimmune disease history or systemic immunosuppression were excluded. TCRdb's copy holds only in-frame clones and misses some; the assay was immunoSEQ multiplex PCR. The repertoire holds tens of thousands of clones, with approximately 83% as singletons. For this clone: Antigen: not known.

Trimming pared 0 bases from V and 3 bases from J, leaving 11 bases between. Germline CDR1 reads KGHSH; CDR2 reads LQKENI. The CDR3 contains 16 residues. Sequencing used CD4+ or CD8+ T cells sorted from blood, obtained in a trial of the OX40 agonist ivuxolimab. This chain uses TRBV18 with TRBJ2-2; the D is unclear. The clonotype comes from an adult with an advanced solid tumor such as melanoma, head and neck, liver or kidney cancer. The CDR3 is CASSPPASRDTGELFF. As DNA, the CDR3 is TGTGCCAGCTCACCACCGGCTAGTAGGGACACCGGGGAGCTGTTTTTT.